Included here is one T cell receptor (beta chain) sequence, with context. In the original processing: How many nucleated cells were present was estimated from reference gene primer amplification. The assay was immunoSEQ multiplex PCR, and TCRdb's table has in-frame clones only and misses some. That table furnishes V, J and clone size, whereas the DNA furnished D and trimming. The data contain about 36,000 clones, roughly 77% of them singletons. CDR1 and CDR2 (germline): LGHNA, YSLEER. V lost 2 bases to trimming and J lost 8 bases; unmatched junction nucleotides: 7. The CDR3 has 14 amino acids. This sample was included in a study of blood T cell repertoires in COVID-19. On the study more broadly: Nucleic acid was either cDNA or gDNA, and it came from T cells, B-cell-depleted T cells, or PBMCs.

The V call is TRBV4-3, the J call TRBJ1-1; 8 positions agree with TRBD1. Input material: peripheral blood. This TCR derives from a human donor in a cohort sampled during active or convalescent COVID-19. The donor label of this sample is uncertain. The DNA of the CDR3 is TGCGCCAGCAGCCAAAGGGGCCGGACAGGGGAAGCTTTCTTT. This sequence encodes CASSQRGRTGEAFF.